This T cell receptor (beta chain) was recovered during a study of identical twins. TCRdb recomputed calls from the 5' RACE reads with MiXCR, one row per CDR3 protein. The data show 350,000 to 450,000 distinct CDR3 sequences, 15% to 20% seen once. The ends lost 4 bases at V and 5 bases at J; junction bases unmatched: 7. CDR1 is SGHKS, CDR2 YYEKEE, per germline (reference sequence). There are 15 residues in the CDR3. Comment on this clonotype: What it binds is not known. A much larger clone differs from this one at a single base, so this may be a read error.

General observations from the study: In monozygotic twins, models underestimated the sharing of out-of-frame TCR alpha. The degree of excess twin sharing was weaker in beta out-of-frame sequences.

The clonotype was recovered from a man in his forties or fifties in good health. The sample comprised naive T cells sorted from blood. The chain links TRBV5-5 to TRBJ2-3; 10 bases are a match to TRBD2. This CDR3 reads CASSGRAGGIDTQYF. DNA of the CDR3: TGTGCCAGCAGCGGACGAGCGGGAGGGATAGATACGCAGTATTTT. The variable domain in full, completed from reference TRBV5-5 and TRBJ2-3, reads DAGVTQSPTHLIKTRGQQVTLRCSPISGHKSVSWYQQVLGQGPQFIFQYYEKEERGRGNFPDRFSARQFPNYSSELNVNALLLGDSALYLCASSGRAGGIDTQYFGPGTRLTVL.